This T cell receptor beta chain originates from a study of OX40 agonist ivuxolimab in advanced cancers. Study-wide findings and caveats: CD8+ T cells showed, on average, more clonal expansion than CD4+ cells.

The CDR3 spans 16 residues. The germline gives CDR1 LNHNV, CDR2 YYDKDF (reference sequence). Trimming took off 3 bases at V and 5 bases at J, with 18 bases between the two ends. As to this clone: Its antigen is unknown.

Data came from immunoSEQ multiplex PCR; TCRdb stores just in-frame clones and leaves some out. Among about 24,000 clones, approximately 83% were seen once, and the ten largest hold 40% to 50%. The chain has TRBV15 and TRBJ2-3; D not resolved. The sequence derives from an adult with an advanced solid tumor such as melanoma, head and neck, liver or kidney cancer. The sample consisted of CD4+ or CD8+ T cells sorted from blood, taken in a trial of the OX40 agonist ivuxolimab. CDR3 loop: CATSRLGTLGRDTQYF. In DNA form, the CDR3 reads TGTGCCACCAGCAGGCTCGGTACACTCGGCAGAGATACGCAGTATTTT. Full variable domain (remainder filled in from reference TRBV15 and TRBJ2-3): DAMVIQNPRYQVTQFGKPVTLSCSQTLNHNVMYWYQQKSSQAPKLLFHYYDKDFNNEADTPDNFQSRRPNTSFCFLDIRSPGLGDTAMYLCATSRLGTLGRDTQYFGPGTRLTVL.